This T cell receptor beta chain is drawn from a study of T cells in Graves' hyperthyroidism and ophthalmopathy. About the study: Peripheral blood samples were taken at initial diagnosis, prior to any treatment.

This clonotype occurred many times. Its target is unknown. With duration under 3 months, ophthalmopathy was active: Clinical Activity Score at least 3, NOSPECS at least 4. Patients having uncontrolled infection, another autoimmune disease, pregnancy or lactation were not included. Germline V gene sequence: CDR1 MNHNS, CDR2 SASEGT. J lost 0 bases, V lost 3 bases, and 1 base had no gene match. CDR3 length: 16 residues. Amplification targeted TCR beta CDR3 regions from RNA transcripts. The study used the HTBI primer set for a first-round RT-PCR of the TCR CDR3. TCRdb analysed the multiplex PCR reads with MiXCR anew, one entry per CDR3 protein. Of around 390,000 distinct CDR3 sequences listed, roughly 15% are singletons. Overall study results and limits: Ophthalmopathy was distinguished from stable hyperthyroidism by 13 V-J signatures.

The clonotype originates from a woman aged 25 to 39 with Graves' ophthalmopathy. Material: blood. This chain connects TRBV6-1 to TRBJ2-3; 12 bases agree with TRBD2. The DNA for the CDR3 is TGTGCCAGCAGTGATCTAGCGGGGGGGAGCACAGATACGCAGTATTTT. This encodes CASSDLAGGSTDTQYF.